This entry is about one T cell receptor (beta chain). What it binds is unknown. The CDR3 contains 20 residues. The junction had 10 bases not matched to a gene; V was cut back by 0 bases and J by 0 bases. The germline V gene encodes CDR1 SGHKS and CDR2 YYEKEE (reference sequence). Here immunoSEQ multiplex PCR was the method, and the copy in TCRdb shows in-frame clones only, minus some. The table lists 15,000 to 20,000 clones, about 83% of them singletons. This entry comes from a study of blood T cell dynamics during melanoma immunotherapy. General study results and limits: It remained unknown if the driving T cell clones were melanoma-specific.

Time point meaning: pre-treatment baseline. At 12 weeks after first infusion, RECIST 1.1 defined response for most patients. Sample: blood, taken from a patient treated with checkpoint blockade. The sequence was collected from a human donor with melanoma. The chain carries TRBV5-5 and TRBJ2-6, with TRBD2 identical over 9 bases. CDR3 DNA: TGTGCCAGCAGCTTGGCAATAGCGGGAGCTGGAGGCTCTGGGGCCAACGTCCTGACTTTC. It specifies CASSLAIAGAGGSGANVLTF.